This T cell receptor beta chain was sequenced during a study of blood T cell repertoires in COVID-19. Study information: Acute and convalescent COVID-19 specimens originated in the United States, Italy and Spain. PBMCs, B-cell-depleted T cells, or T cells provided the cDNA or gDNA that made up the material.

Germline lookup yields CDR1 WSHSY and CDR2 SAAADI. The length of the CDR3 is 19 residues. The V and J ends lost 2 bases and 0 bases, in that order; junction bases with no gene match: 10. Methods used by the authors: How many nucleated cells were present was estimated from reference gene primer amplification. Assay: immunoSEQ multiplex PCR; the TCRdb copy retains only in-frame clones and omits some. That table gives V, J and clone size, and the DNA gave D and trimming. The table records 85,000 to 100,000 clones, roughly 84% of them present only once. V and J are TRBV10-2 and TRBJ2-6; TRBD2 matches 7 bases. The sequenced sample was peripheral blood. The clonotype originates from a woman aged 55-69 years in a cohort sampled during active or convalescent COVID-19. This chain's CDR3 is CASSEPRGGSFSGANVLTF. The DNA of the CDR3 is TGCGCCAGCAGTGAGCCCCGGGGAGGGTCCTTCTCTGGGGCCAACGTCCTGACTTTC.